This TCR beta chain was identified during a study of cytomegalovirus exposure and HLA in healthy donors. Points from the study as a whole: In a later analysis, approximately 15,000 TCR beta sequences were associated with HLA alleles at 0.05 false discovery rate.

60 Vbeta and 13 Jbeta primers were used in PCR. Measured with immunoSEQ multiplex PCR; TCRdb has only the in-frame clones, and not every one. Counted here are more than 90,000 clones, roughly 80% occurring once; the ten biggest clones make up 7% to 9%. Trimming cost V 2 bases and J 2 bases; bases outside gene matches: 12. The CDR3 consists of 18 residues. Germline CDR1 SGHRS, CDR2 YFSETQ. Concerning this clone: Its antigen remains unknown.

The sequenced material came from PBMCs. The source of this sequence is a man in his forties in good health and CMV-seropositive. The chain employs TRBV5-1 and TRBJ2-3, with 9 bases that match TRBD2. The CDR3 region has the DNA TGCGCCAGCAGCTTACTCCGCGGGGGGGCCTGGAACACAGATACGCAGTATTTT. Translated, it gives CASSLLRGGAWNTDTQYF.